This TCR beta chain originates from a study of blood T cell repertoires in COVID-19. The table came from immunoSEQ multiplex PCR; TCRdb's copy has only in-frame clones and leaves some out. The table records 150,000 to 200,000 clones, around 89% of them present only once. This CDR3 has 15 residues. CDR1 and CDR2 from the germline V gene are LGHNA and YNFKEQ. The J segment lost 7 bases and the V segment lost 2 bases, leaving 6 bases of the junction unmatched. Sequencing was carried out using peripheral blood. The sequence was obtained from a man between 60 and 75 years old with acute or convalescent COVID-19. V is TRBV4-2 and J is TRBJ2-1, with 9 bases identical to TRBD1. CDR3 nucleotide sequence: TGTGCCAGCAGCCAACCGGGACAGGGAAATAATGAGCAGTTCTTC. Translated, it gives CASSQPGQGNNEQFF.